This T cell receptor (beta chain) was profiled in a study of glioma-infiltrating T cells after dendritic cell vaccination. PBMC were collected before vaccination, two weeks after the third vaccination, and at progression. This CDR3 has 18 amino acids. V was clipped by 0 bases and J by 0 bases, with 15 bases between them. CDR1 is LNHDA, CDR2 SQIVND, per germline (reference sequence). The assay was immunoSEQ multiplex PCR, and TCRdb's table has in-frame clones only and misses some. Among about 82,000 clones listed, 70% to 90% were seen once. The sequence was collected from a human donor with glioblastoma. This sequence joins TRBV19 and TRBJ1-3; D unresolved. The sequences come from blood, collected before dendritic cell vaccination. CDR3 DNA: TGTGCCAGTAGTATAGATGCCCCACTCTTCTTCTCTGGAAACACCATATATTTT. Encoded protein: CASSIDAPLFFSGNTIYF.